This is a list of T cell receptor beta chains from one sample in a study of shared clonotypes between healthy human individuals. Sequencing used immunoSEQ multiplex PCR; TCRdb keeps in-frame clones, though not all of them. The profile shows nearly 750,000 clones, over 60% of them singletons. The sequenced material came from memory CD4+ T cells sorted from blood. The receptors here all came from a woman younger than 45 in good health. The CDR3 runs from the conserved cysteine through the conserved F or W. Each record gives: V gene, clone size, D gene, J gene, CDR3 length, CDR3 protein, CDR3 DNA. D genes are given only for firm matches. Only part of the rows carry a size: once, few, many, or a class if the clone is expanded.

TRBV5-1	many	-	TRBJ2-1	15	CASSLDASSYNEQFF	TGCGCCAGCAGCTTGGACGCTAGCTCCTACAATGAGCAGTTCTTC
TRBV2	-	TRBD1	TRBJ2-3	14	CASGLRGPTDTQYF	TGTGCCAGCGGCCTGAGGGGGCCCACAGATACGCAGTATTTT
TRBV19	-	-	TRBJ1-1	14	CASTQARAGTEAFF	TGTGCCAGTACCCAGGCCAGGGCGGGAACTGAAGCTTTCTTT
TRBV15	-	-	TRBJ2-6	20	CATSRDLPGLGGSGANVLTF	TGTGCCACCAGCAGAGATCTGCCTGGACTAGGGGGCTCTGGGGCCAACGTCCTGACTTTC
TRBV18	few	TRBD2	TRBJ2-1	16	CASSQLAGLAGAEQFF	TGTGCCAGCTCACAACTAGCGGGACTAGCGGGAGCTGAGCAGTTCTTC
TRBV19	-	-	TRBJ1-2	12	CASSTPWGGYTF	TGTGCCAGTAGTACCCCTTGGGGGGGCTACACCTTC
TRBV7-9	-	TRBD1	TRBJ2-1	17	CASSLGGYRDSNDEQFF	TGTGCCAGCAGCTTAGGAGGTTATCGGGACAGTAACGATGAGCAGTTCTTC
TRBV5-1	few	TRBD1	TRBJ2-1	15	CASSLGDRDRNEQFF	TGCGCCAGCAGCTTGGGGGACAGGGATAGGAATGAGCAGTTCTTC
TRBV19	-	-	TRBJ2-6	15	CASKIDRSGANVLTF	TGTGCCAGTAAAATAGACCGCTCTGGGGCCAACGTCCTGACTTTC
TRBV7-8	-	TRBD2	TRBJ2-1	18	CASSPGTSGMGSYNEQFF	TGTGCCAGCAGCCCCGGGACTAGCGGGATGGGGTCCTACAATGAGCAGTTCTTC
TRBV7-9	-	TRBD1	TRBJ1-5	17	CASSSGTGAYSNQPQHF	TGTGCCAGCAGCTCCGGGACAGGGGCTTATAGCAATCAGCCCCAGCATTTT
TRBV7-3	-	TRBD2	TRBJ2-1	19	CASSERGTSGSLLYNEQFF	TGTGCCAGCAGCGAAAGGGGGACTAGCGGCAGTTTATTGTACAATGAGCAGTTCTTC
TRBV7-3	-	-	TRBJ2-1	13	CASSDIIRGEQFF	TGTGCCAGCAGTGATATAATCAGGGGTGAGCAGTTCTTC
TRBV7-2	few	-	TRBJ1-1	13	CASSLDRNTEAFF	TGTGCCAGCAGTTTGGACAGGAACACTGAAGCTTTCTTT
TRBV27	-	-	TRBJ1-2	16	CASSSLPGRTNYGYTF	TGTGCCAGCAGTTCCCTCCCTGGCAGGACTAACTATGGCTACACCTTC
TRBV7-2	-	TRBD1	TRBJ2-3	17	CASSLNPGGAGTDTQYF	TGTGCCAGCAGCCTGAATCCAGGGGGCGCAGGCACAGATACGCAGTATTTT
TRBV4-2	-	-	TRBJ2-7	15	CASSQDVMSSYEQYF	TGTGCCAGCAGCCAAGACGTGATGAGCTCCTACGAGCAGTACTTC
TRBV5-6	many	-	TRBJ2-7	16	CASSMNGAGVLGEQYF	TGTGCCAGCAGCATGAATGGGGCAGGCGTGCTTGGCGAGCAGTACTTC
TRBV10-1	-	-	TRBJ2-1	16	CASSEPGASAYNEQFF	TGCGCCAGCAGTGAGCCGGGCGCCAGCGCGTACAATGAGCAGTTCTTC
TRBV5-8	-	TRBD2	TRBJ2-1	15	CASSLGAGEYNEQFF	TGTGCCAGCAGCTTGGGGGCGGGAGAATACAATGAGCAGTTCTTC
TRBV7-8	-	TRBD1	TRBJ1-4	15	CASSLRARGGEKLFF	TGTGCCAGCAGCTTACGAGCCAGGGGGGGTGAAAAACTGTTTTTT
TRBV28	once	TRBD2	TRBJ2-1	16	CASSSPNSGTPPEQFF	TGTGCCAGCAGCTCTCCCAATAGCGGGACACCCCCTGAGCAGTTCTTC
TRBV15	few	-	TRBJ2-7	13	CATSRVAGREQYF	TGTGCCACCAGCAGAGTGGCTGGCCGGGAGCAGTACTTC
TRBV18	-	TRBD1	TRBJ1-3	14	CASSPGQEEGTIYF	TGTGCCAGCTCACCGGGACAGGAAGAGGGGACCATATATTTT
TRBV28	-	-	TRBJ1-5	16	CASSPLGGASNQPQHF	TGTGCCAGCAGTCCCCTAGGAGGGGCCAGCAATCAGCCCCAGCATTTT
TRBV5-1	-	-	TRBJ2-5	13	CASSFKWVETQYF	TGCGCCAGCAGCTTTAAATGGGTCGAGACCCAGTACTTC
TRBV10-2	-	-	TRBJ2-2	13	CASSAQFTGELFF	TGCGCCAGCAGTGCACAGTTTACCGGGGAGCTGTTTTTT
TRBV19	-	-	TRBJ1-2	15	CASEGWTVKSYGYTF	TGTGCCAGTGAGGGTTGGACAGTCAAGAGCTATGGCTACACCTTC
TRBV19	-	-	TRBJ1-1	15	CASSMRSGRGTEAFF	TGTGCCAGTAGCATGAGGAGCGGCAGGGGCACTGAAGCTTTCTTT
TRBV5-1	-	TRBD1	TRBJ2-7	14	CASSKDREHDEQYF	TGCGCCAGCAGCAAGGACAGGGAACACGACGAGCAGTACTTC